Listed here are 18 T cell receptor beta chains from one sample, sequenced in a study of cytomegalovirus exposure and HLA in healthy donors. This PCR relied on a set of 60 Vbeta primers and 13 Jbeta primers. Only in-frame clones appear in the TCRdb table, and some are missing; sequencing was by immunoSEQ multiplex PCR. The sample lists around 160,000 clones, approximately 78% occurring once. Material for sequencing was PBMCs. Source of these receptors: a male donor in good health and CMV-seropositive.

The chain has TRBV4-1 and TRBJ1-5; 8 nucleotides match TRBD1. With 6 bases clipped from V and 0 bases from J, the junction kept 10 bases outside the gene matches. The CDR3 has 17 amino acids. Per germline, CDR1 MGHRA and CDR2 YSYEKL. The CDR3 DNA reads as TGCGCCAGCAGTCGTAACAGGGGGGATTTTAGCAATCAGCCCCAGCATTTT. Its translation is CASSRNRGDFSNQPQHF.

The chain joins TRBV5-1 to TRBJ2-7; TRBD2 is a possible D gene (6 bases). V was clipped by 3 bases and J by 7 bases, with 11 bases between them. The germline V gene has CDR1 SGHRS and CDR2 YFSETQ. The CDR3 covers 12 residues. The CDR3 DNA is TGCGCCAGCAGCTCGCCCGCGGGGGAGCAGTACTTC. Protein product: CASSSPAGEQYF.

The chain uses TRBV19 and TRBJ2-5; 7 positions match TRBD2. This CDR3 comprises 14 residues. Germline V lookup: CDR1 LNHDA, CDR2 SQIVND (reference sequence). The V and J ends lost 5 bases and 7 bases, in that order; junction bases with no gene match: 10. DNA for the CDR3: TGTGCCAGTAGTGGAGTTGGGGGGGACGGGACCCAGTACTTC. It specifies CASSGVGGDGTQYF.

The chain is built from TRBV5-6 and TRBJ1-1; 9 nucleotides agree with TRBD1. Unmatched junction bases numbered 11, after V lost 2 bases and J lost 6 bases. The CDR3 runs 16 residues. Germline lookup yields CDR1 SGHDT and CDR2 YYEEEE. The DNA for the CDR3 is TGTGCCAGCAGCTTTTTAGGGACAGGGATGGGCGCTGAAGCTTTCTTT. It specifies CASSFLGTGMGAEAFF.

The chain combines TRBV30 with TRBJ1-5, with 9 positions matching TRBD1. The CDR3 consists of 14 residues. Per germline, CDR1 GTSNPN and CDR2 SVGIG (reference sequence). After removal of 5 bases from V and 12 bases from J, the junction contained 14 bases not matched to a gene. The DNA of the CDR3 is TGTGCCTGGGGGGGACAGGGAACCATTAAGGACCAGCATTTT. This translates into CAWGGQGTIKDQHF.

The V gene is TRBV7-9, the J gene TRBJ2-2, with unresolved D. The V gene lost 3 bases and the J gene lost 0 bases, with 8 bases spanning the gap. Germline V gene lookup returns CDR1 SEHNR and CDR2 FQNEAQ (reference sequence). The CDR3 loop spans 15 amino acids. The CDR3 loop is CASSLFAANTGELFF. In nucleotides, the CDR3 is TGTGCCAGCAGCTTGTTCGCGGCGAACACCGGGGAGCTGTTTTTT. The whole variable domain, filled in from reference TRBV7-9 and TRBJ2-2, reads DTGVSQNPRHKITKRGQNVTFRCDPISEHNRLYWYRQTLGQGPEFLTYFQNEAQLEKSRLLSDRFSAERPKGSFSTLEIQRTEQGDSAMYLCASSLFAANTGELFFGEGSRLTVL.

J is TRBJ2-7 and V is TRBV19; 7 bases are a match to TRBD2. V trimming: 1 base; J trimming: 5 bases; junction bases outside the gene matches: 11. CDR3 length: 16 amino acids. CDR1 and CDR2 from the germline V gene are LNHDA and SQIVND (reference sequence). Written as DNA, the CDR3 is TGTGCCAGTAGTATAGGGGGGGGGTTTACGGGCGACGAGCAGTACTTC. As protein: CASSIGGGFTGDEQYF.

The chain has TRBV10-3 and TRBJ2-1, with TRBD1 identical over 7 bases. The CDR3 length is 14 residues. Germline CDR1 reads ENHRY; CDR2 reads SYGVKD. J lost 6 bases, V lost 2 bases, and 4 bases had no gene match. The CDR3 sequence is CAISEPGQFNEQFF. The DNA of the CDR3 is TGTGCCATCAGTGAGCCGGGACAGTTCAATGAGCAGTTCTTC.

The V gene is TRBV28, the J gene TRBJ2-3; tentative D call: TRBD1 (5 bases). CDR1 and CDR2 (germline): MDHEN, SYDVKM. V lost 4 bases and J 5 bases, leaving 16 bases between the germline ends. The CDR3 extends over 15 amino acids. The CDR3 sequence: CASSSDSLRGDTQYF. For the CDR3, the DNA is TGTGCCAGCAGTTCTGACTCCCTAAGGGGAGATACGCAGTATTTT.

The V and J genes are TRBV30 and TRBJ2-2; 11 bases are a match to TRBD2. The germline V gene encodes CDR1 GTSNPN and CDR2 SVGIG (reference sequence). This CDR3 is built from 15 residues. The J segment lost 5 bases and the V segment lost 2 bases, leaving 4 bases of the junction unmatched. The chain's CDR3 is CAWSLAGGHTGELFF. CDR3 coding DNA: TGTGCCTGGAGTTTAGCGGGAGGGCATACCGGGGAGCTGTTTTTT.

This chain connects TRBV10-1 to TRBJ1-5, with 9 bases aligning to TRBD1. Unmatched junction bases numbered 7, after V lost 5 bases and J lost 5 bases. The germline gives CDR1 WNHNN, CDR2 SYGVQD (reference sequence). The CDR3 length is 15 residues. The CDR3 region is CASSPGTGWDQPQHF. In nucleotides, the CDR3 is TGCGCCAGCAGTCCCGGGACAGGGTGGGATCAGCCCCAGCATTTT.

This clone occurred a few times. V is TRBV7-6 and J is TRBJ2-1, with no clear D. Deletions cut 5 bases from V and 7 bases from J, with 12 bases between. This CDR3 has 13 residues. Germline CDR1 reads SGHVS; CDR2 reads FNYEAQ. In DNA, the CDR3 is TGTGCCAGCAGCACCACGGTCTTGAATGAGCAGTTCTTC. Its protein is CASSTTVLNEQFF.

This clone showed up just once. This chain connects TRBV5-4 to TRBJ2-5; D is ambiguous. Trimming stripped 6 bases from V and 4 bases from J, with 16 bases between. Germline-derived CDR1 and CDR2 are SGHNT and YYREEE (reference sequence). The CDR3 loop spans 14 amino acids. The CDR3, as DNA: TGTGCCAGCACGCACGAAGCTTCAGGAGAGACCCAGTACTTC. Amino acid sequence: CASTHEASGETQYF. The whole variable domain, filled in from reference TRBV5-4 and TRBJ2-5, reads ETGVTQSPTHLIKTRGQQVTLRCSSQSGHNTVSWYQQALGQGPQFIFQYYREEENGRGNFPPRFSGLQFPNYSSELNVNALELDDSALYLCASTHEASGETQYFGPGTRLLVL.

This clone came up once. This CDR3 fails to terminate in the conserved phenylalanine or tryptophan, so it likely reflects a read error. The gene calls are TRBV29-1 and TRBJ2-3; possibly TRBD2 for D (7 bases). With 5 bases removed from V and 1 base from J, the gap between germline ends came to 13 bases. The CDR3 is 14 amino acids. Germline CDR1 reads SQVTM; CDR2 reads ANQGSEA. The CDR3 DNA follows: TGCAGCGTTTTGTGGGGGGGCGGCACAGATACGCAGTATCTT. Protein product: CSVLWGGGTDTQYL.

This clone showed up just a few times. The rearrangement joins TRBV6-1 to TRBJ1-1; D gene ambiguous. The V end lost 7 bases, the J end lost 4 bases, and 7 bases lay between the germline ends. The CDR3 has 11 residues. Germline V lookup: CDR1 MNHNS, CDR2 SASEGT. CDR3 sequence: CASTRLTEAFF. CDR3 coding DNA: TGTGCCAGCACCCGACTCACTGAAGCTTTCTTT.

The chain couples TRBV9 to TRBJ2-2; 8 bases are shared with TRBD1. V lost 2 bases to trimming and J lost 2 bases; unmatched junction nucleotides: 5. The length of the CDR3 is 16 residues. Germline CDR1 SGDLS, CDR2 YYNGEE. The CDR3 sequence: CASSVRDRTNTGELFF. For the CDR3, the DNA is TGTGCCAGCAGCGTCCGGGACAGGACTAACACCGGGGAGCTGTTTTTT.

This rearrangement joins TRBV5-1 to TRBJ1-5; D unclear. The CDR3 runs to 15 residues. CDR1 is SGHRS, CDR2 YFSETQ, per germline. The V end lost 0 bases, the J end lost 2 bases, and 9 bases lay between the germline ends. DNA of the CDR3: TGCGCCAGCAGCTTGGACGGGGTGGGCAATCAGCCCCAGCATTTT. Translation gives CASSLDGVGNQPQHF. The variable domain in full, with the rest retrieved from reference TRBV5-1 and TRBJ1-5, is KAGVTQTPRYLIKTRGQQVTLSCSPISGHRSVSWYQQTPGQGLQFLFEYFSETQRNKGNFPGRFSGRQFSNSRSEMNVSTLELGDSALYLCASSLDGVGNQPQHFGDGTRLSIL.

V usage is TRBV28 and J usage is TRBJ1-5; no clear D gene. Germline values: CDR1 MDHEN, CDR2 SYDVKM. This CDR3 has 15 residues. The V end was cut by 1 base, the J end by 2 bases, with 9 bases between. In nucleotides, the CDR3 is TGTGCCAGCAGTTTATCCAGCACAGGCAATCAGCCCCAGCATTTT. Amino acids: CASSLSSTGNQPQHF.